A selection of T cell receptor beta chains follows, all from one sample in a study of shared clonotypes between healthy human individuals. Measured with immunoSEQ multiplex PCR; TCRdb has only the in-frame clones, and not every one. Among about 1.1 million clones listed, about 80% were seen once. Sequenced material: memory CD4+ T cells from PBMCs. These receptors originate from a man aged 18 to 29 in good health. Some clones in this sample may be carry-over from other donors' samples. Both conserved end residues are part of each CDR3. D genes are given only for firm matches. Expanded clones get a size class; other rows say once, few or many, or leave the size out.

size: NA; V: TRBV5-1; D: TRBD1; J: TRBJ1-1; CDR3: CASSLFLGQGSSEAFF; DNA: TGCGCCAGCAGCTTATTCTTGGGACAGGGTTCATCTGAAGCTTTCTTT
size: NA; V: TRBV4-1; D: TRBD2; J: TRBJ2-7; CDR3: CASSHRTSGSYEQYF; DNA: TGCGCCAGCAGCCACCGCACTAGCGGGAGCTACGAGCAGTACTTC
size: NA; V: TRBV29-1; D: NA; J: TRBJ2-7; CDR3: CSVTRSRGDEQYF; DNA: TGCAGCGTTACCCGGTCCAGGGGGGACGAGCAGTACTTC
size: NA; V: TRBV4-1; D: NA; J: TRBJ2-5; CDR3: CASSQDTRAGETQYF; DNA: TGCGCCAGCAGCCAAGATACAAGGGCCGGGGAGACCCAGTACTTC
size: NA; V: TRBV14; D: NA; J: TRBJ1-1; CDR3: CASSARGRRTEAFF; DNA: TGTGCCAGCAGCGCCCGGGGCAGGAGGACTGAAGCTTTCTTT
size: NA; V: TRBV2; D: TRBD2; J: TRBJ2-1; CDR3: CASKAGTSANEQFF; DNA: TGTGCCAGCAAAGCCGGGACTAGCGCCAATGAGCAGTTCTTC
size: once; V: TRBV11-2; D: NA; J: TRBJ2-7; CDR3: CASRALVGERYEQYF; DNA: TGTGCCAGCCGGGCTTTGGTGGGGGAAAGGTACGAGCAGTACTTC
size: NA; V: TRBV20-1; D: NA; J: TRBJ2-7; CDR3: CSANKDYEQYF; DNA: TGCAGTGCTAATAAGGACTACGAGCAGTACTTC
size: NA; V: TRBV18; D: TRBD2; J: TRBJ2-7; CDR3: CASSQREGPEQYF; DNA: TGTGCCAGCTCACAGCGGGAGGGCCCCGAGCAGTACTTC
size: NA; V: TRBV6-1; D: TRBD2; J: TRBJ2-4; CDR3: CASSEEGLAMNIQYF; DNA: TGTGCCAGCAGTGAAGAGGGACTAGCGATGAACATTCAGTACTTC
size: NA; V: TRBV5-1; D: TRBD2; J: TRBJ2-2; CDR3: CASSSRLADTGELFF; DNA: TGCGCCAGCAGCTCACGACTAGCAGACACCGGGGAGCTGTTTTTT
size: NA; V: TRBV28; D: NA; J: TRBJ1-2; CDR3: CASSTGLANYGYTF; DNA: TGTGCCAGCAGCACAGGGTTAGCTAACTATGGCTACACCTTC
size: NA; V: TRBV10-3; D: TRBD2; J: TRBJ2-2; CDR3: CAIRGRERNTGELFF; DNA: TGTGCCATCCGAGGGCGGGAGAGGAACACCGGGGAGCTGTTTTTT
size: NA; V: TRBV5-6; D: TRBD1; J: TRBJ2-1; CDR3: CASSLRQGQGEQFF; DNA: TGTGCCAGCAGCTTGAGACAGGGCCAGGGTGAGCAGTTCTTC
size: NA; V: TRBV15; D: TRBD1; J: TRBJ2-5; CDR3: CATSREIGTGSQYF; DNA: TGTGCCACCAGCAGAGAAATCGGGACAGGGTCTCAGTACTTC
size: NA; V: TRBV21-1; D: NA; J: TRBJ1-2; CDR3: CASSPQQVPQGAVCYTF; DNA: TGTGCCAGCAGCCCCCAACAGGTCCCACAGGGGGCCGTATGCTACACCTTC
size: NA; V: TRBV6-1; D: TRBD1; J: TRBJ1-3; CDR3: CASMVGTVGNTIYF; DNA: TGTGCCAGCATGGTTGGGACAGTTGGAAACACCATATATTTT
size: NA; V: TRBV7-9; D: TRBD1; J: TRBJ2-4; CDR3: CASSAYKGMTGTKNIQYF; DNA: TGTGCCAGCAGCGCCTACAAGGGAATGACAGGGACCAAAAACATTCAGTACTTC
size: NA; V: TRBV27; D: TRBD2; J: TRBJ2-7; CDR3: CASSARTSGRTGEQYF; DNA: TGTGCCAGCAGTGCGAGGACTAGCGGGCGCACAGGCGAGCAGTACTTC
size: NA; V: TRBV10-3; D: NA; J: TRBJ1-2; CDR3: CAISESYEGLDGYTF; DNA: TGTGCCATCAGTGAGTCTTATGAGGGGTTAGATGGCTACACCTTC
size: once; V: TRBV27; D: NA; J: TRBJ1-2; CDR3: CASSSNPLGRRDPYGYTF; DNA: TGTGCCAGCAGTTCAAACCCCCTCGGCCGCAGGGACCCCTATGGCTACACCTTC
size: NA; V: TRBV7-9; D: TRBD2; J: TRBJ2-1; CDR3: CAVRTSASYNEQFF; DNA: TGTGCGGTTAGGACTAGCGCCTCCTACAATGAGCAGTTCTTC
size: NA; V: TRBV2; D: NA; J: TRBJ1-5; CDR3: CACQLGGQPQHF; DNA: TGTGCCTGCCAATTGGGGGGTCAGCCCCAGCATTTT
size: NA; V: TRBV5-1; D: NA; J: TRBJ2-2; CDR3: CASSLQGGVTGELFF; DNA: TGCGCCAGCAGCTTGCAGGGGGGTGTCACCGGGGAGCTGTTTTTT
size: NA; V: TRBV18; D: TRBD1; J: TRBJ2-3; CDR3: CASSPVTGADTQYF; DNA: TGTGCCAGCTCACCAGTTACAGGGGCGGATACGCAGTATTTT
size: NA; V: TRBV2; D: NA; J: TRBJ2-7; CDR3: CASSSDSYEQYF; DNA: TGTGCCAGCAGCAGCGACTCCTACGAGCAGTACTTC
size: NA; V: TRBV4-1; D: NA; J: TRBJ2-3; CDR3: CASSQGQSDTQYF; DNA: TGCGCCAGCAGCCAAGGTCAGAGCGATACGCAGTATTTT
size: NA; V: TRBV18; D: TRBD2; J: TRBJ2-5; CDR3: CASSPGLAPETQYF; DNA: TGTGCCAGCTCACCGGGACTAGCTCCGGAGACCCAGTACTTC
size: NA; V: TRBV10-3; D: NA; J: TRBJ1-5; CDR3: CAIRGEGKPQHF; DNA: TGTGCCATCCGTGGGGAGGGGAAGCCCCAGCATTTT
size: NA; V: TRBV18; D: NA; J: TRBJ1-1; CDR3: CASSTGSPEAFF; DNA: TGTGCCAGCTCAACTGGTTCCCCAGAAGCTTTCTTT
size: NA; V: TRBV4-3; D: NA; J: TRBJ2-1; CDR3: CASSQDWGLLDNEQFF; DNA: TGCGCCAGCAGCCAAGATTGGGGACTGTTAGACAATGAGCAGTTCTTC
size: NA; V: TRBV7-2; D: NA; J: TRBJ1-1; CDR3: CASSPDRSYTEAFF; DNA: TGTGCCAGCAGCCCCGACAGGTCTTACACTGAAGCTTTCTTT
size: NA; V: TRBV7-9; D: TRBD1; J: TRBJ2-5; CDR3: CASTLPGQPKETQYF; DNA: TGTGCCAGCACCCTACCGGGACAGCCAAAAGAGACCCAGTACTTC
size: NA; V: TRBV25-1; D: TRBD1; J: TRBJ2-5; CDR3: CASTGTGEETQYF; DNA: TGTGCCAGCACCGGGACAGGGGAAGAGACCCAGTACTTC
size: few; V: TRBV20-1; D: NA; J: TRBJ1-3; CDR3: CSAPSGNTIYF; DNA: TGCAGTGCCCCGTCTGGAAACACCATATATTTT
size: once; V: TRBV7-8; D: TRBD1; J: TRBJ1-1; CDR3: CASSRTGALLLNTEAFF; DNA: TGTGCCAGCAGCCGTACAGGGGCCCTACTGTTGAACACTGAAGCTTTCTTT
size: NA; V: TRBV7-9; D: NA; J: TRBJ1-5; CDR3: CASSLAGWQPQHF; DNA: TGTGCCAGCAGCTTAGCCGGGTGGCAGCCCCAGCATTTT
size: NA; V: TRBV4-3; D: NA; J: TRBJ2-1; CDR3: CASSRGQSSYNEQFF; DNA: TGCGCCAGCAGCCGAGGACAGAGCTCCTACAATGAGCAGTTCTTC
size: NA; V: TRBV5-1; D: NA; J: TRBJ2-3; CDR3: CASSGNAGDTQYF; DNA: TGCGCCAGCAGCGGAAATGCGGGAGATACGCAGTATTTT
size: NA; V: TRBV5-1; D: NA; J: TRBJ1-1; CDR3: CASTPREGRGTEAFF; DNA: TGCGCCAGCACCCCAAGGGAAGGGAGGGGCACTGAAGCTTTCTTT
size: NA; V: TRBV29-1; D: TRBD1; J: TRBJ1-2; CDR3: CSTRTGNYGYTF; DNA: TGCAGCACAAGGACAGGGAACTATGGCTACACCTTC
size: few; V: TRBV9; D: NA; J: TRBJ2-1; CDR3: CASSDRQYNEQFF; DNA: TGTGCCAGCAGCGACCGACAGTACAATGAGCAGTTCTTC
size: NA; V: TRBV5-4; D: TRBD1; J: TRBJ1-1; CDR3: CASSPDRGTMNTEAFF; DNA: TGTGCCAGCAGCCCGGACAGGGGAACTATGAACACTGAAGCTTTCTTT
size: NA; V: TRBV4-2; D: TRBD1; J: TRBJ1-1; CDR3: CASSQEWQGARSTEAFF; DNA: TGTGCCAGCAGCCAAGAATGGCAGGGGGCTAGGAGTACTGAAGCTTTCTTT
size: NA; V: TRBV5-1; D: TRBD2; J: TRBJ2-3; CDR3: CASSLGPTSGSDTQYF; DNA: TGCGCCAGCAGCTTGGGTCCGACTAGCGGGAGTGATACGCAGTATTTT
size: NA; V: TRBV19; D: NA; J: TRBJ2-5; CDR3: CASSIGGPQETQYF; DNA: TGTGCCAGTAGTATAGGCGGTCCTCAAGAGACCCAGTACTTC
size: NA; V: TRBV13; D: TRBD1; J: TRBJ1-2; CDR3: CASSFRTGRSNGYTF; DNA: TGTGCCAGCAGCTTCCGGACAGGGCGCTCTAACGGCTACACCTTC